This T cell receptor beta chain was found in a study of cytomegalovirus exposure and HLA in healthy donors. J gave up 3 bases and V 5 bases, and 6 bases lay outside the gene matches. CDR3 length equals 16 residues. Germline CDR1 and CDR2: SGHRS and YFSETQ. The roughly 120-subject validation cohort, separate from the 666-subject first cohort, included the donors. The table came from immunoSEQ multiplex PCR; TCRdb's copy has only in-frame clones and leaves some out. Counted here are about 130,000 clones, around nine tenths occurring once; the ten biggest clones make up roughly 1.4%. The source is a man aged 25-45 years in good health and CMV-seronegative. The source material was PBMCs. This chain links TRBV5-1 with TRBJ2-1; 12 bases match TRBD2. Here the CDR3 reads CASSWTSGMNYNEQFF. Here the CDR3 DNA reads TGCGCCAGCAGTTGGACTAGCGGGATGAACTACAATGAGCAGTTCTTC.